The source of this T cell receptor beta chain is a study of blood T cell repertoires in COVID-19. Background on the study: COVID-19 samples from acute and convalescent phases originated in the United States, Italy and Spain. PBMCs, B-cell-depleted T cells, or T cells provided the cDNA or gDNA that made up the material.

V dropped 3 bases and J dropped 7; count of bases not matched to a gene: 2. Looked up from germline, CDR1 is SGHRS and CDR2 is YFSETQ. The CDR3 is 12 amino acids. Repertoires were generated with immunoSEQ multiplex PCR, while TCRdb's copy carries only in-frame clones and drops some. The sample comprises 450,000 to 500,000 clones, approximately 86% of which are singletons, and roughly 0.72% rests with the top ten. Sequences were obtained from PBMCs or T cells enriched from blood (not recorded which). The rearrangement uses TRBV5-1 and TRBJ1-1, with 8 bases lining up with TRBD1. The sequence derives from a young woman who had recovered from COVID-19. The CDR3 region has the DNA TGCGCCAGCAGCTGGACAGGGAGTGAAGCTTTCTTT. It translates to CASSWTGSEAFF. Combining the CDR3 with reference TRBV5-1 and TRBJ1-1 gives the whole variable domain KAGVTQTPRYLIKTRGQQVTLSCSPISGHRSVSWYQQTPGQGLQFLFEYFSETQRNKGNFPGRFSGRQFSNSRSEMNVSTLELGDSALYLCASSWTGSEAFFGQGTRLTVV.